These T cell receptor beta chains were read from a single sample in a study of blood T cell repertoires in COVID-19. Here immunoSEQ multiplex PCR was the method, and the copy in TCRdb shows in-frame clones only, minus some. Of about 120,000 clones listed, around nine tenths were seen once; the top ten hold approximately 2%. The sample consisted of peripheral blood. Receptors were obtained from a woman aged 45-65 years with acute or convalescent COVID-19. The conserved cysteine and the conserved F or W are not part of the CDR3 here. Fields, in order: V gene, clone size, J gene, CDR3 protein. Expanded clones are given a class, and other clones once, few, many or no size at all.

V: TRBV5-1; size: -; J: TRBJ1-2; CDR3: ASSRTDVSKNYGYT
V: TRBV12-3/TRBV12-4; size: -; J: TRBJ1-5; CDR3: ASTNNNQPQH
V: TRBV6-5; size: -; J: TRBJ1-1; CDR3: ASSHEQGFNTEAF
V: TRBV5-1; size: -; J: TRBJ1-1; CDR3: ASSLMGAPEAF
V: TRBV9; size: -; J: TRBJ2-7; CDR3: ASSVDTSRSYEQY
V: TRBV19; size: once; J: TRBJ2-7; CDR3: ASSIASGVPGYEQY
V: TRBV12-1; size: -; J: TRBJ1-2; CDR3: ASSHGRYYGYT
V: TRBV19; size: -; J: TRBJ1-1; CDR3: ASSIRAGQRREAF
V: TRBV11-2; size: -; J: TRBJ2-2; CDR3: ASSPPGHMNTGELF
V: TRBV9; size: -; J: TRBJ2-5; CDR3: ASSVGGTGRFAKTQY
V: TRBV5-6; size: -; J: TRBJ1-6; CDR3: ASSSDRRGAPLH
V: TRBV6-5; size: -; J: TRBJ1-1; CDR3: ASRTDSDTEAF
V: TRBV18; size: -; J: TRBJ1-2; CDR3: ASSPDRLNGYT
V: TRBV4-2; size: -; J: TRBJ1-4; CDR3: ASSQDNTGEEKLF
V: TRBV5-1; size: -; J: TRBJ1-2; CDR3: ASNLGQGPNYGYT
V: TRBV30; size: -; J: TRBJ2-7; CDR3: AWSVPSGGFHEQY
V: TRBV2; size: -; J: TRBJ2-5; CDR3: ASSRAGPQETQY
V: TRBV9; size: -; J: TRBJ1-4; CDR3: ASSVGGQTNPGTEKLF
V: TRBV30; size: -; J: TRBJ1-3; CDR3: AWDRDSGNTIY
V: TRBV5-6; size: -; J: TRBJ1-2; CDR3: ASSSWQGYGYT
V: TRBV7-2; size: -; J: TRBJ2-7; CDR3: ASSLTGVEQY
V: TRBV19; size: -; J: TRBJ2-7; CDR3: ASSIGTGVKGYEQY
V: TRBV12-5; size: -; J: TRBJ2-1; CDR3: ASGLGQGQGVRSYNEQF
V: TRBV3-1/TRBV3-2; size: -; J: TRBJ1-2; CDR3: ASSQERGGYT
V: TRBV9; size: -; J: TRBJ1-1; CDR3: ASSVGQGTEAF
V: TRBV5-6; size: few; J: TRBJ1-6; CDR3: ASSRRDSSPLH
V: TRBV7-2; size: -; J: TRBJ1-2; CDR3: ASSLVPGTSYGYT
V: TRBV7-2; size: -; J: TRBJ1-2; CDR3: ASSPQTGKDGYT
V: TRBV5-1; size: -; J: TRBJ2-1; CDR3: ASSLVAGGSYNEQF
V: TRBV27; size: many; J: TRBJ2-3; CDR3: ASRPGGSTDTQY
V: TRBV28; size: -; J: TRBJ1-6; CDR3: ASRSQAPLH
V: TRBV5-1; size: -; J: TRBJ2-7; CDR3: ASSLGTGKGEQY
V: TRBV19; size: -; J: TRBJ2-7; CDR3: ASSQGQHYEQY
V: TRBV10-3; size: -; J: TRBJ1-3; CDR3: AISEFGHFGNTIY
V: TRBV30; size: once; J: TRBJ1-1; CDR3: AWSDPREGGTEAF